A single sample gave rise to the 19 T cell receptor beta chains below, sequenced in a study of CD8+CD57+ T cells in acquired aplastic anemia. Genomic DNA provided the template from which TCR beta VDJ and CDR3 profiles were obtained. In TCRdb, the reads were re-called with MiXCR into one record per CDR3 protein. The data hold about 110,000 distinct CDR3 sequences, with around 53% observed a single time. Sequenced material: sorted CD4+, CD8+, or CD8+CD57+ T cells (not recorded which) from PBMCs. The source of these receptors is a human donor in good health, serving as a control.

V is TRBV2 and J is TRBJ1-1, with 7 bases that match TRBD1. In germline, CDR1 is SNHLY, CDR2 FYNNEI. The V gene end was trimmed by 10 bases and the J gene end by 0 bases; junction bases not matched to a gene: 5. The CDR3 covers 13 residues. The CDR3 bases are TGTGCCACCACGGGACAGCTGAACACTGAAGCTTTCTTT. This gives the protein CATTGQLNTEAFF.

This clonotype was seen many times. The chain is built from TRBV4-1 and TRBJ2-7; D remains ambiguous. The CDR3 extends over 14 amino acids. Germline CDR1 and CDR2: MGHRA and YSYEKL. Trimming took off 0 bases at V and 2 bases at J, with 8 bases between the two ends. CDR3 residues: CASSQDGRAYEQYF. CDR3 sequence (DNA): TGCGCCAGCAGCCAAGATGGTAGGGCCTACGAGCAGTACTTC.

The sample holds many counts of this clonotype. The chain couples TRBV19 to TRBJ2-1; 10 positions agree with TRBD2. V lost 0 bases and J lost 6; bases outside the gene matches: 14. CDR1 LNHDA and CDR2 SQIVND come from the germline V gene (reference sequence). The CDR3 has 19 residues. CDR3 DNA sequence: TGTGCCAGTAGTATAGATCTTTCCGGGTGGCTAGCGGGGGTCAATGAGCAGTTCTTC. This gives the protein CASSIDLSGWLAGVNEQFF. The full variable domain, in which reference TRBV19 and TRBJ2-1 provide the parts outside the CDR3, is DGGITQSPKYLFRKEGQNVTLSCEQNLNHDAMYWYRQDPGQGLRLIYYSQIVNDFQKGDIAEGYSVSREKKESFPLTVTSAQKNPTAFYLCASSIDLSGWLAGVNEQFFGPGTRLTVL.

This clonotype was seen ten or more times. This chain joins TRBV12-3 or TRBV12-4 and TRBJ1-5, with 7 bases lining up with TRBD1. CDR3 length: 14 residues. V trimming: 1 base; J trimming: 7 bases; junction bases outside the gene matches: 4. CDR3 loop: CASSLGQGEQPQHF. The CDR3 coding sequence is TGTGCCAGCAGTTTAGGGCAGGGGGAACAGCCCCAGCATTTT.

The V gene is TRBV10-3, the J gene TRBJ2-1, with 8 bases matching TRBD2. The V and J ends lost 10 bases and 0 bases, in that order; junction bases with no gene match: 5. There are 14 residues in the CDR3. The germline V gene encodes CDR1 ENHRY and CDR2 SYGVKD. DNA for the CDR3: TGTGCCACCGGGGGGGCAATCTCCTACAATGAGCAGTTCTTC. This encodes CATGGAISYNEQFF.

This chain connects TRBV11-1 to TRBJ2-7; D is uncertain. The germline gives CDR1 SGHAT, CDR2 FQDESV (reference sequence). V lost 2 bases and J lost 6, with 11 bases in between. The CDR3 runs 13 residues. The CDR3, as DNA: TGTGCCAGCAGCTTATTTTCAGACTCCGAGCAGTACTTC. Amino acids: CASSLFSDSEQYF.

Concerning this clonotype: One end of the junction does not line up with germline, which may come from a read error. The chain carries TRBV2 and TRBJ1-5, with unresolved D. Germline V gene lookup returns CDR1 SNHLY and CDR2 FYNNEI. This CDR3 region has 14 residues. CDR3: CASSEELSDQPQHF. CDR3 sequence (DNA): TGTGCCAGCAGTGAAGAGCTTAGCGATCAGCCCCAGCATTTT.

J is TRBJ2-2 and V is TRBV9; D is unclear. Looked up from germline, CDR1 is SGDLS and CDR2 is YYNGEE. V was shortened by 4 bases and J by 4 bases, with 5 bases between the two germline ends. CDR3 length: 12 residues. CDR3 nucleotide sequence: TGTGCCAGCAGCCTACGCACCGGGGAGCTGTTTTTT. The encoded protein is CASSLRTGELFF.

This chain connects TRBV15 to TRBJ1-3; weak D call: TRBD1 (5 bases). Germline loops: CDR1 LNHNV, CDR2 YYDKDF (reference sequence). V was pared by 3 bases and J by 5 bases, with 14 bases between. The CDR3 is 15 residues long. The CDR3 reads CATSSPRDGRNTIYF. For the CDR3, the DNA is TGTGCCACCAGCAGCCCTAGGGACGGTCGAAACACCATATATTTT.

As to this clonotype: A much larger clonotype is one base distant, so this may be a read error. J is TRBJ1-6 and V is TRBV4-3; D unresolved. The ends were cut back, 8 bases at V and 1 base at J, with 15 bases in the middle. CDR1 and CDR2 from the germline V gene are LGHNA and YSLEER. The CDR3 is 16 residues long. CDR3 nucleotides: TGCGCCAGCGGCCGCCGGGCTAGTTCCTATAATTCACCCCTCCACTTT. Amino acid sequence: CASGRRASSYNSPLHF.

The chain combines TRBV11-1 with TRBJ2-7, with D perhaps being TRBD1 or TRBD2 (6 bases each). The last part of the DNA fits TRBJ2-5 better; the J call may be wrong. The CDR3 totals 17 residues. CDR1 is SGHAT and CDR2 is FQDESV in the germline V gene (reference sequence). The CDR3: CASSLGRDTEGQETQYF. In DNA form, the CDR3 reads TGTGCCAGCAGCTTAGGGAGGGACACCGAGGGACAAGAGACCCAGTACTTC.

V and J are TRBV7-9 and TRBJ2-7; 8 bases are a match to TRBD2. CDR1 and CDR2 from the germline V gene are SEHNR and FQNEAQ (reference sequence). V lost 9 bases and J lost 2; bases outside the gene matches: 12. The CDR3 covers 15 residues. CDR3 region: CASSIGAGATYEQYF. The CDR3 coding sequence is TGTGCCAGTAGTATTGGAGCGGGAGCGACCTACGAGCAGTACTTC. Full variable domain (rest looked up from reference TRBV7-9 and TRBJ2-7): DTGVSQNPRHKITKRGQNVTFRCDPISEHNRLYWYRQTLGQGPEFLTYFQNEAQLEKSRLLSDRFSAERPKGSFSTLEIQRTEQGDSAMYLCASSIGAGATYEQYFGPGTRLTVT.

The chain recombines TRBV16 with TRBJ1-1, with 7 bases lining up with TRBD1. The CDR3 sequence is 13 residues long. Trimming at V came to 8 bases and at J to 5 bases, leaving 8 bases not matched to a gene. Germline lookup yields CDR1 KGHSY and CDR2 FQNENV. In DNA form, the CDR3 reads TGTGCCAGCGAAGACAGGGTAAGGACTGAAGCTTTCTTT. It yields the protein CASEDRVRTEAFF.

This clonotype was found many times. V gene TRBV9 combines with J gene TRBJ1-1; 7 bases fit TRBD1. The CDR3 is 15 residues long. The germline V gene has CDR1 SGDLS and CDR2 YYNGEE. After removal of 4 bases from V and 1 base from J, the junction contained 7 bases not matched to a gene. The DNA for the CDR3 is TGTGCCAGCAGCCCCCAGACAGGGACGAACACTGAAGCTTTCTTT. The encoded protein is CASSPQTGTNTEAFF.

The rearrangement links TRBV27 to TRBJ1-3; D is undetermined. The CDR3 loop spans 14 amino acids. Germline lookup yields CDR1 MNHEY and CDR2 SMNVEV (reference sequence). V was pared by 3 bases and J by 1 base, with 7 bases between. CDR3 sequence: CASSLSFSGNTIYF. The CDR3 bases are TGTGCCAGCAGTTTGTCCTTTTCTGGAAACACCATATATTTT.

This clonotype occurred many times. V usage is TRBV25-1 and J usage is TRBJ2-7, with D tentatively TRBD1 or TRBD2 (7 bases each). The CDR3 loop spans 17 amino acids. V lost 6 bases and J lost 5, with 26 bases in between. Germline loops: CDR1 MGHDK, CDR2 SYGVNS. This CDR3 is CASSSGGGRGIKNEQYF. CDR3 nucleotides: TGTGCCAGCAGCTCAGGGGGGGGCAGGGGGATCAAAAACGAGCAGTACTTC.

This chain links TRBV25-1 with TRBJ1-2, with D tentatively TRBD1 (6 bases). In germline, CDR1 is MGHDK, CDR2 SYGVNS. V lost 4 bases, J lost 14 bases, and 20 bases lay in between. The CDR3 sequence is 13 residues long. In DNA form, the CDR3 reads TGTGCCAGCAGTGTTTCGGGGGCAGGTCGTTGTACCTTC. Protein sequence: CASSVSGAGRCTF.

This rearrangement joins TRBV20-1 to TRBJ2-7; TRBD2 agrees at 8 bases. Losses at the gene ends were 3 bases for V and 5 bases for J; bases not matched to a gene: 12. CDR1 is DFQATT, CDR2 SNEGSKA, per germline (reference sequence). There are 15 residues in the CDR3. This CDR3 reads CSARSIAGTSHEQYF. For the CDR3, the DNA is TGCAGTGCTAGGAGCATAGCGGGGACTTCCCACGAGCAGTACTTC.

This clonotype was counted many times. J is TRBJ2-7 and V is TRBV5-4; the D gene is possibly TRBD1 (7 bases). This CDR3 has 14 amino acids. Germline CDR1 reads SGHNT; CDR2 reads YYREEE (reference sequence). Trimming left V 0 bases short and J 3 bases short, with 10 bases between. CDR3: CASSLGQGGYEQYF. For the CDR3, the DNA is TGTGCCAGCAGCTTGGGACAGGGAGGCTACGAGCAGTACTTC.